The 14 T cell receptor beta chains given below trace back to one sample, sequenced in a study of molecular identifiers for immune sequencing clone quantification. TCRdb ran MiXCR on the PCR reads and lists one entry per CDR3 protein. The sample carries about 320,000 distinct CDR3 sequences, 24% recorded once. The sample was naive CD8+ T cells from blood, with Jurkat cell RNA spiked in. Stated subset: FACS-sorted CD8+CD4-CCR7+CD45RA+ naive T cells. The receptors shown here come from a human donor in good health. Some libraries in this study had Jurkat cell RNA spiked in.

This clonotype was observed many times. Here the CDR3 reads CASSQYKADTEAFF. The CDR3, as DNA: TGCGCCAGCAGCCAGTACAAGGCGGACACTGAAGCTTTCTTT. The V and J genes are TRBV4-3 and TRBJ1-1, with no clear D. The V end was cut by 3 bases, the J end by 3 bases, with 11 bases between. The germline CDR1 and CDR2 sequences are LGHNA and YSLEER. This CDR3 has 14 residues.

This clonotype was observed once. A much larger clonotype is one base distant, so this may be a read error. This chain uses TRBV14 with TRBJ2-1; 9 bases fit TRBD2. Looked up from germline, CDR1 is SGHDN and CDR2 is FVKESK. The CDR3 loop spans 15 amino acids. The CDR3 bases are TGTGCCAGCAGACCGACTAGCGGAGTATACAATGCGCAGTTCTTC. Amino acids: CASRPTSGVYNAQFF.

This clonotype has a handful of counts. CDR3 in DNA: TGCGCCAGCAGCAAAGCTGTACCGGCTAGCGGACCCTACGAGCAGTACTTC. It is translated as CASSKAVPASGPYEQYF. The chain employs TRBV4-3 and TRBJ2-7; 7 bases agree with TRBD2. Germline assignment: CDR1 LGHNA and CDR2 YSLEER. CDR3 length: 17 amino acids. V lost 5 bases, J lost 2 bases, and 15 bases stayed unmatched.

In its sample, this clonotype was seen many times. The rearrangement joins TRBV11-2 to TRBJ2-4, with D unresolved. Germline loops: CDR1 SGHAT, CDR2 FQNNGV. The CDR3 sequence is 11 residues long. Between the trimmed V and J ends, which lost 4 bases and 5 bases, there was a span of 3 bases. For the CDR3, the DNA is TGTGCCAGCAGCTCCGAAAACATTCAGTACTTC. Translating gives CASSSENIQYF.

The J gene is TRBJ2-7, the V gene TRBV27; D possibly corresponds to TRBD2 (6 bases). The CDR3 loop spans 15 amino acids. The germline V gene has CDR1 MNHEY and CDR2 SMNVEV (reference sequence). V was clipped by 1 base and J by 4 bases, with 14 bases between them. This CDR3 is CASSLLGGATYEQYF. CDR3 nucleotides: TGTGCCAGCAGTTTATTAGGAGGGGCTACATACGAGCAGTACTTC.

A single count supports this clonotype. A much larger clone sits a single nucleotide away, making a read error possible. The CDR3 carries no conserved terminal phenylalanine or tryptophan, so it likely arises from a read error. The CDR3 here is CASSLATGGTDTQYV. The CDR3 region has the DNA TGTGCCAGCAGCTTGGCTACAGGGGGCACAGATACGCAGTATGTT. The rearrangement uses TRBV5-6 and TRBJ2-3, with TRBD1 matching 7 bases. Germline trimming cut 0 bases from V and 1 base from J; bases unmatched to any gene: 2. This CDR3 comprises 15 residues. From germline, CDR1 is SGHDT and CDR2 YYEEEE.

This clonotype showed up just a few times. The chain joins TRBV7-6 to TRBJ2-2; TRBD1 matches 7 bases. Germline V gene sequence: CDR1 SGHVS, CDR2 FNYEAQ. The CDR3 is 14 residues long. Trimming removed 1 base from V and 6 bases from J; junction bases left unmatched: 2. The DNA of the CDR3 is TGTGCCAGCAGCTTAGGACAGGGTCCCGGGGAGCTGTTTTTT. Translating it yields CASSLGQGPGELFF.

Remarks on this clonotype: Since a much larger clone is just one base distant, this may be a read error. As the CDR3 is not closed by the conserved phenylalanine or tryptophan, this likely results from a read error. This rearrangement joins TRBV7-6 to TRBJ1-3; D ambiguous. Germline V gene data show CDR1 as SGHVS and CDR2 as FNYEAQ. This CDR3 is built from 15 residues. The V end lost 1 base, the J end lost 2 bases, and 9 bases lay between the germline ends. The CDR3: CASSLDRRTGNTIYS. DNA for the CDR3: TGTGCCAGCAGCTTAGATCGCAGGACTGGAAACACCATATATTCT.

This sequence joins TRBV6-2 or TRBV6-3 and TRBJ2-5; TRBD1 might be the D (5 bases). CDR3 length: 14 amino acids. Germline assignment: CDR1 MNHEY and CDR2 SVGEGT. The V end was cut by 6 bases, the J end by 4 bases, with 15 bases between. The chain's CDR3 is CASRGVRNRETQYF. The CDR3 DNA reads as TGTGCCAGCAGAGGGGTCAGGAACCGAGAGACCCAGTACTTC.

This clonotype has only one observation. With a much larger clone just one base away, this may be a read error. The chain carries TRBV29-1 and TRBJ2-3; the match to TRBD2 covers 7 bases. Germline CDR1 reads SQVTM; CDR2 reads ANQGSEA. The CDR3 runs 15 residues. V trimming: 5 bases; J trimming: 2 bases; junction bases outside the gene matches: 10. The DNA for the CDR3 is TGCAGCGTTAAGGGTCGGGGGGAAGCCACAGATACGCAGTATTTT. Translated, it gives CSVKGRGEATDTQYF.

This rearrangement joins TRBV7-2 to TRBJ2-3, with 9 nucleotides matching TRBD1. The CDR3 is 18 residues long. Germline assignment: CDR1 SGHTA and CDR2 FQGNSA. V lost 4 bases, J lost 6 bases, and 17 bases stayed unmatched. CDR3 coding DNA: TGTGCCAGCAGCTCATCAGGGGACAGGGTATTTGTACTTGATACGCAGTATTTT. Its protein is CASSSSGDRVFVLDTQYF.

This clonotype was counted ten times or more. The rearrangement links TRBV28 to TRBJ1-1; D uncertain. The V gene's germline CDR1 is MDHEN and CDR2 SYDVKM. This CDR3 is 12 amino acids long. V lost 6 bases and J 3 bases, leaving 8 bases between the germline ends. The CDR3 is CASSRRYTEAFF. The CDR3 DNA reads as TGTGCCAGCAGCCGGAGATACACTGAAGCTTTCTTT.

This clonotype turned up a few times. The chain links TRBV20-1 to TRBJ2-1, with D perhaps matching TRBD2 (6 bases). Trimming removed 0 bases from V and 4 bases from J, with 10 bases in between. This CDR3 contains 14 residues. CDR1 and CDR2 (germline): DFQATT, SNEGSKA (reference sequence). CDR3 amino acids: CSARDRDLYNEQFF. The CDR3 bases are TGCAGTGCTAGAGATAGGGACTTATACAATGAGCAGTTCTTC.

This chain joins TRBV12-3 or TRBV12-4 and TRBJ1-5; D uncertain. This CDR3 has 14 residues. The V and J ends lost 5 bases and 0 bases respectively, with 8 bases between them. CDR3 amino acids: CASSPPFSNQPQHF. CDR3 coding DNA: TGTGCCAGCAGTCCTCCTTTTAGCAATCAGCCCCAGCATTTT.